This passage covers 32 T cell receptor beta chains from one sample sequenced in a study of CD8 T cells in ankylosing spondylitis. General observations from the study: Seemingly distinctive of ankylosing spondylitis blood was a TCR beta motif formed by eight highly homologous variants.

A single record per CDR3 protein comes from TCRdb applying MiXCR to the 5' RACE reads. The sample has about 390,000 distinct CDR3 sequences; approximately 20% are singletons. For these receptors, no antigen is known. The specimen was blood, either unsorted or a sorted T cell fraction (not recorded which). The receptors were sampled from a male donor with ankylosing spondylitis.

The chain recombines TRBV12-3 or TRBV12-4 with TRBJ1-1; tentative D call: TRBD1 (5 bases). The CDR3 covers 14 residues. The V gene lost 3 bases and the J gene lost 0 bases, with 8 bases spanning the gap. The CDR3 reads CASSFDSLNTEAFF. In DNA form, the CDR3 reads TGTGCCAGCAGTTTTGACAGTTTGAACACTGAAGCTTTCTTT.

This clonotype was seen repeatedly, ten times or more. The chain's CDR3 is CATSKDQETQYF. The CDR3 DNA sequence: TGTGCCACCAGTAAGGACCAAGAGACCCAGTACTTC. This chain connects TRBV24-1 to TRBJ2-5; D is uncertain. V lost 6 bases, J lost 0 bases, and 4 bases lay in between. CDR3 size: 12 residues. CDR1 is KGHDR, CDR2 SFDVKD, per germline.

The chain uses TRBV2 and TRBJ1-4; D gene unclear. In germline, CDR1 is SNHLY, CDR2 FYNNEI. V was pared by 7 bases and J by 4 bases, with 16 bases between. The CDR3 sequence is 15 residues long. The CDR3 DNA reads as TGTGCCAGCATTAAAGGGTCAGCGGATAATGAAAAACTGTTTTTT. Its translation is CASIKGSADNEKLFF.

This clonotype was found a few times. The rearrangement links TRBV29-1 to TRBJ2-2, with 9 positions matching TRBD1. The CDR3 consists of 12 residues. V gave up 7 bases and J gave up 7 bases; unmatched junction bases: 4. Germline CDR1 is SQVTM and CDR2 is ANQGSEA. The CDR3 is CSAGQGNGELFF. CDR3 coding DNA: TGCAGCGCCGGACAGGGGAACGGGGAGCTGTTTTTT.

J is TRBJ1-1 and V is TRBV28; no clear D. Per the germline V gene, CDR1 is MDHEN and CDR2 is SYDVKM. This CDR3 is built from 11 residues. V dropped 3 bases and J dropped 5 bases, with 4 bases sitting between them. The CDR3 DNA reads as TGTGCCAGCAGTTTTTGGACTGAAGCTTTCTTT. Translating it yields CASSFWTEAFF.

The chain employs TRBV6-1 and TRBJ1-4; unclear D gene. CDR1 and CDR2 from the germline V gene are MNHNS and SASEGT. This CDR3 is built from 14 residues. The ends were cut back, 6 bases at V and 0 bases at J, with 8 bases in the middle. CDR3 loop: CASSRKATNEKLFF. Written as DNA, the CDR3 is TGTGCCAGCAGCCGGAAAGCAACTAATGAAAAACTGTTTTTT.

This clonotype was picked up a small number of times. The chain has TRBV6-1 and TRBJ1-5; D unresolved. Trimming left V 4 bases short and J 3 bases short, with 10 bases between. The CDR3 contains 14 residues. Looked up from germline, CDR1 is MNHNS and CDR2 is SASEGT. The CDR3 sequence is CASSVTWINQPQHF. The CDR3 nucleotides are TGTGCCAGCAGTGTGACCTGGATCAATCAGCCCCAGCATTTT.

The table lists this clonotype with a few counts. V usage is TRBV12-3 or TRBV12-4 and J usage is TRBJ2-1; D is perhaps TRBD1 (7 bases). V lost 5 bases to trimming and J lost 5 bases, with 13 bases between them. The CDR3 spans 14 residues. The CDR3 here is CASSGGTANNEQFF. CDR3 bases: TGTGCCAGCAGTGGCGGGACAGCCAACAATGAGCAGTTCTTC.

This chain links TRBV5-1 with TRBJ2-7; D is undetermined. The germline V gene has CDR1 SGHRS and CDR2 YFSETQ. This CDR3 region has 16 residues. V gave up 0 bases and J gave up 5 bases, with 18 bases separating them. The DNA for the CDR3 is TGCGCCAGCAGCTTGGAATCCCAAACTGGAAGGGACGAGCAGTACTTC. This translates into CASSLESQTGRDEQYF.

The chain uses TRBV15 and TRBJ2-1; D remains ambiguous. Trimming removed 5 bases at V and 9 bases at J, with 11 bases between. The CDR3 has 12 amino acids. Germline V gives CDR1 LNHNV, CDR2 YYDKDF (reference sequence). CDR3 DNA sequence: TGTGCCACCAGCCCCCGAAGGGCTGAGCAGTTCTTC. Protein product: CATSPRRAEQFF. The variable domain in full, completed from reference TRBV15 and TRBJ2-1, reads DAMVIQNPRYQVTQFGKPVTLSCSQTLNHNVMYWYQQKSSQAPKLLFHYYDKDFNNEADTPDNFQSRRPNTSFCFLDIRSPGLGDTAMYLCATSPRRAEQFFGPGTRLTVL.

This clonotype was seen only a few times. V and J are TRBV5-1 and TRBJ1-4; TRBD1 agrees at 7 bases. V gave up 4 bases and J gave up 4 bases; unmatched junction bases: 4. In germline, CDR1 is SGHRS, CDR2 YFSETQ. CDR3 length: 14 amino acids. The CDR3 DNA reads TGCGCCAGCAGCGCGGGGACAGTTAATGAAAAACTGTTTTTT. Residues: CASSAGTVNEKLFF.

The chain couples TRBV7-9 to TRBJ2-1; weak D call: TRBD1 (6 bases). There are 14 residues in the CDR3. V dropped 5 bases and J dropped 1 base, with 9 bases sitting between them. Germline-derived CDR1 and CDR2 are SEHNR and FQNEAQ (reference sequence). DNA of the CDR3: TGTGCCAGCAGCCGACAGGCGTCCTACAATGAGCAGTTCTTC. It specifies CASSRQASYNEQFF.

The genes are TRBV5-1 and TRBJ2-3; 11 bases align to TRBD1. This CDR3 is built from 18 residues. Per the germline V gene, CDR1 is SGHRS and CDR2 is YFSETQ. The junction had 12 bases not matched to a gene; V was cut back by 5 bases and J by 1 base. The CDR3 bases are TGCGCCAGCAGTCCTGGACAGGGGGCGCGTCTAGGCACAGATACGCAGTATTTT. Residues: CASSPGQGARLGTDTQYF.

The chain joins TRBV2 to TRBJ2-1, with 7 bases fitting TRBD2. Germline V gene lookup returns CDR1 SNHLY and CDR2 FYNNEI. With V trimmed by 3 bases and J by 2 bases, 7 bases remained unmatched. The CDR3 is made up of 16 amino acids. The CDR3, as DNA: TGTGCCAGCAGTGATGATAGCGGGCCAACCTACAATGAGCAGTTCTTC. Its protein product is CASSDDSGPTYNEQFF.

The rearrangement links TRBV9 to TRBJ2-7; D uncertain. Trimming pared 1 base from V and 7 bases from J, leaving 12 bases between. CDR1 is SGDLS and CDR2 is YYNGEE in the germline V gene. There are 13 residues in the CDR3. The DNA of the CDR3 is TGTGCCAGCAGCGTATATCCTACCAGGGAGCAGTACTTC. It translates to CASSVYPTREQYF.

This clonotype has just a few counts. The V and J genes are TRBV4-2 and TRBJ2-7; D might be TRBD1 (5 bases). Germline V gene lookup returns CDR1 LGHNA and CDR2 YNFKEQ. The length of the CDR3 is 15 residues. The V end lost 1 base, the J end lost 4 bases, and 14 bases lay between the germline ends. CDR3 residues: CASSQGKQVLYEQYF. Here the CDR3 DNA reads TGTGCCAGCAGCCAAGGAAAACAGGTACTGTACGAGCAGTACTTC.

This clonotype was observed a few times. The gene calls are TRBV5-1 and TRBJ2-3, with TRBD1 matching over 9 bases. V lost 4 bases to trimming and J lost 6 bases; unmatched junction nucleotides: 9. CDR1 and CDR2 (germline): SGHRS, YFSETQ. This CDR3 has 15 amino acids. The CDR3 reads CASSVTGGAGDTQYF. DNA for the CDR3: TGCGCCAGCAGCGTAACAGGGGGCGCAGGCGATACGCAGTATTTT.

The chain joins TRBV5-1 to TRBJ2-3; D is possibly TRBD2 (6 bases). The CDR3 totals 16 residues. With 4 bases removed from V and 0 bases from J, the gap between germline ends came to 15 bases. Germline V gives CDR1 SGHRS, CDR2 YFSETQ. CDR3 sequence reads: CASSPRGASSTDTQYF. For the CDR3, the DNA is TGCGCCAGCAGCCCCCGCGGGGCTTCTAGCACAGATACGCAGTATTTT.

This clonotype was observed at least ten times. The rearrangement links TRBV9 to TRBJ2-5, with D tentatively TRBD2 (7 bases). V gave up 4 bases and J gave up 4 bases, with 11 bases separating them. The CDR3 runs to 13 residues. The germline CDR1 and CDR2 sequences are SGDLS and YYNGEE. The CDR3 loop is CASSPGGRETQYF. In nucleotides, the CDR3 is TGTGCCAGCAGCCCGGGGGGCCGAGAGACCCAGTACTTC.

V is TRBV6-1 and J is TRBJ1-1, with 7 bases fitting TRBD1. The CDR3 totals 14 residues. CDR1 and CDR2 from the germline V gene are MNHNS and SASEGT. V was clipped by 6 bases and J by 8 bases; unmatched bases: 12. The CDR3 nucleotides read TGTGCCAGCAGGGGGCCGGGACAGCGGGCCGAAGCTTTCTTT. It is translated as CASRGPGQRAEAFF.

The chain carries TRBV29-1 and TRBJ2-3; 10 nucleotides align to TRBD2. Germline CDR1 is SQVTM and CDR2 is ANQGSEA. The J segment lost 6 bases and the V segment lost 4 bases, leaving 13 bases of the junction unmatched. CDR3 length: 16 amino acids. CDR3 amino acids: CSVAPSGSNILDTQYF. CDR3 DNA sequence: TGCAGCGTTGCCCCTAGCGGGAGTAACATTCTGGATACGCAGTATTTT.

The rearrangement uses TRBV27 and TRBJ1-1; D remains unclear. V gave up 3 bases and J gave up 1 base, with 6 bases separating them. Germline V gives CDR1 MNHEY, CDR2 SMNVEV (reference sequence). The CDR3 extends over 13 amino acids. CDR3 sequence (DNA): TGTGCCAGCAGTTTTCGGGGGAACACTGAAGCTTTCTTT. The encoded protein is CASSFRGNTEAFF.

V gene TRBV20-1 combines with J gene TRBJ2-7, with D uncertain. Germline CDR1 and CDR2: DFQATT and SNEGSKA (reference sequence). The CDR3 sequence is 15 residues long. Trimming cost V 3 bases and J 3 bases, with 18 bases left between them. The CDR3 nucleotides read TGCAGTGCTAGGGCTACCGCGACATGGAACTACGAGCAGTACTTC. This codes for CSARATATWNYEQYF.

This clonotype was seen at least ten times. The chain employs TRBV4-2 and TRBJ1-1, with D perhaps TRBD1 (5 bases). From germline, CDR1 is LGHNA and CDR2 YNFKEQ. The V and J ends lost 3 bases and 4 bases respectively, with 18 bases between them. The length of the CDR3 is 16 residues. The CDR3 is CASSQGRQAAGTEAFF. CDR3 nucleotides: TGTGCCAGCAGCCAGGGACGCCAAGCGGCGGGCACTGAAGCTTTCTTT.

CDR3 sequence: CASSLASWGDSNQPQHF. DNA of the CDR3: TGTGCCAGCAGCTTAGCGTCGTGGGGAGACAGCAATCAGCCCCAGCATTTT. J is TRBJ1-5 and V is TRBV7-9; no definite D call. The CDR3 is made up of 17 amino acids. The germline V and J ends were trimmed by 0 bases and 1 base, with 13 bases remaining between them. Germline CDR1 is SEHNR and CDR2 is FQNEAQ (reference sequence).

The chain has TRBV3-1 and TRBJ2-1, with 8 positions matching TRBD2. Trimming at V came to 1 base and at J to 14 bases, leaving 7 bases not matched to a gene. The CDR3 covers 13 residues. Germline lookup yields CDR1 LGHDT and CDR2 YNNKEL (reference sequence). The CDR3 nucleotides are TGTGCCAGCAGCCAAGGCTCCGGGACTAGAAAGTTCTTC. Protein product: CASSQGSGTRKFF.

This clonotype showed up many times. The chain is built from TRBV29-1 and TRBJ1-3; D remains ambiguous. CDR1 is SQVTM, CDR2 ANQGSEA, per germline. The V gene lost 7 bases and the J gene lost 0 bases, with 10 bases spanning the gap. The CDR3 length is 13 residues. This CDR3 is CSASISSGNTIYF. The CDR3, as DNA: TGCAGCGCCTCAATTTCCTCTGGAAACACCATATATTTT.

The CDR3 DNA is TGTGCCAGCAGTTACGGGGTCTTGCGCGCTTTCTTT. This sequence encodes CASSYGVLRAFF. This chain connects TRBV12-3 or TRBV12-4 to TRBJ1-1; D ambiguous. V shed 4 bases and J shed 11 bases, with 14 bases lying between them. This CDR3 is 12 amino acids long.

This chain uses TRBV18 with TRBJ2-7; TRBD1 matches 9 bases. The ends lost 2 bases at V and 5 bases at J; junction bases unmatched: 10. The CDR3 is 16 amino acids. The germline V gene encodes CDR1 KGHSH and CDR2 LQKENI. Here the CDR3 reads CASSPRTGELSHEQYF. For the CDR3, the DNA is TGTGCCAGCTCACCAAGGACAGGGGAATTGAGCCACGAGCAGTACTTC.

The CDR3 is CASSSVGEWNQPQHF. DNA for the CDR3: TGTGCCAGCAGCTCTGTCGGGGAGTGGAATCAGCCCCAGCATTTT. The chain has TRBV9 and TRBJ1-5, with D uncertain. This CDR3 has 15 amino acids. V lost 4 bases and J lost 4, with 15 bases in between. Germline CDR1 and CDR2: SGDLS and YYNGEE.

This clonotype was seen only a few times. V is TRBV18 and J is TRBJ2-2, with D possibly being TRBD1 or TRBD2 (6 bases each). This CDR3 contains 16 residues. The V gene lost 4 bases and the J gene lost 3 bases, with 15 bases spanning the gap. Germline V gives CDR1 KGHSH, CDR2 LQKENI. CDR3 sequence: CASSQIRGGDTGELFF. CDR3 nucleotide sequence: TGTGCCAGCTCACAAATCAGGGGAGGAGACACCGGGGAGCTGTTTTTT.

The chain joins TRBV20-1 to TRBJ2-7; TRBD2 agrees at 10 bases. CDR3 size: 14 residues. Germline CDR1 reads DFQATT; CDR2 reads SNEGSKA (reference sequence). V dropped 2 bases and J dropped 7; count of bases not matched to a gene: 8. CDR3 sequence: CSARNAAGGREQYF. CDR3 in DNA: TGCAGTGCTAGAAACGCAGCGGGAGGGAGGGAGCAGTACTTC.